This TCR beta chain was identified during a study of a mutant IDH1 vaccine in newly diagnosed glioma. The overall study: Following radiotherapy alone, or alongside temozolomide cycles, vaccination was started after an interval of 4-6 weeks. Beforehand, treatment had been radiotherapy, temozolomide, or both; the majority received both.

Details on this clone: Its antigen is as yet unknown.

TCRdb's table, derived via immunoSEQ multiplex PCR, lists solely in-frame clones and lacks some. The table lists roughly 74,000 clones, roughly 85% of them singletons. This CDR3 has 13 amino acids. V was clipped by 5 bases and J by 5 bases, with 15 bases between them. From germline, CDR1 is SQVTM and CDR2 ANQGSEA. Stated time point: week 23, last vaccination. Topical imiquimod was applied with each vaccine dose, which held 300 ug of mutant IDH1 20-mer peptide. This sequence was found in a young man with glioma. Some clones in this sample may be carry-over from other donors' samples. The specimen comprised PBMCs, sampled from a glioma patient whose treatment included an IDH1 peptide vaccine. The V and J genes are TRBV29-1 and TRBJ1-2, with TRBD1 as a possible D gene (6 bases). The DNA of the CDR3 is TGCAGCGTTCTTATACAGGGACTATATGGCTACACCTTC. This codes for CSVLIQGLYGYTF. Combining the CDR3 with reference TRBV29-1 and TRBJ1-2 gives the whole variable domain SAVISQKPSRDICQRGTSLTIQCQVDSQVTMMFWYRQQPGQSLTLIATANQGSEATYESGFVIDKFPISRPNLTFSTLTVSNMSPEDSSIYLCSVLIQGLYGYTFGSGTRLTVV.